This is a list of T cell receptor beta chains from one sample in a study of CD8 T cells in Susac syndrome. TCRdb reanalysed the immunoSEQ multiplex PCR reads using MiXCR and keeps one entry per CDR3 protein. The sample holds roughly 200,000 distinct CDR3 sequences, 93% seen once. Material: CD4+ T cells from PBMCs. These TCRs come from a human donor in good health. The CDR3 runs from the conserved cysteine through the conserved F or W. The order of the fields is clone size, D gene, V gene, J gene, CDR3 length, CDR3 DNA, CDR3 protein. D genes are given only for firm matches. Rows give clone size only sometimes, using once, few, many, or a class for an expanded clone.

.	.	TRBV19	TRBJ2-3	13	TGTGCCAGCCGGGGGTTAAGCACAGATACGCAGTATTTT	CASRGLSTDTQYF
.	.	TRBV7-2	TRBJ2-7	15	TGTGCCAGCAGCTTAGTCGGCGGGCCCTTGTACGAGCAGTACTTC	CASSLVGGPLYEQYF
.	.	TRBV12-3/TRBV12-4	TRBJ2-1	13	TGTGCCAGCAGTTTGAGCCGCTACAATGAGCAGTTCTTC	CASSLSRYNEQFF
.	.	TRBV4-2	TRBJ2-2	14	TGTGCCAGCAGCAGCCGGGGAGGAACCGGGGAGCTGTTTTTT	CASSSRGGTGELFF
.	TRBD2	TRBV29-1	TRBJ2-3	12	TGCACCGGGAGGAGCCTCACAGATACGCAGTATTTT	CTGRSLTDTQYF
.	TRBD1	TRBV5-6	TRBJ2-1	13	TGTGCCAGCAGACGGACAGGGGGGAATGAGCAGTTCTTC	CASRRTGGNEQFF
.	TRBD1	TRBV6-5	TRBJ1-2	16	TGTGCCAGCAGTTACTCTTCACAGGGGACCTTCTATGGCTACACCTTC	CASSYSSQGTFYGYTF
.	TRBD1	TRBV12-3/TRBV12-4	TRBJ1-1	15	TGTGCCAGCAGCATGAGAGGGGGCGCGGACACTGAAGCTTTCTTT	CASSMRGGADTEAFF
.	TRBD2	TRBV29-1	TRBJ2-7	15	TGCAGCGCCTCCAGCCTAGCGGACACTTCCTACGAGCAGTACTTC	CSASSLADTSYEQYF
.	.	TRBV7-8	TRBJ2-1	15	TGTGCCAGCAGCTTTGGACAGCCTGGGACCAATGAGCAGTTCTTC	CASSFGQPGTNEQFF
.	TRBD1	TRBV20-1	TRBJ1-1	14	TGCAGTGCTAGAGGGGAGTACAGGGGCTCGGAAGCTTTCTTT	CSARGEYRGSEAFF
.	TRBD1	TRBV12-3/TRBV12-4	TRBJ2-5	15	TGTGCCAGCAGGGCGGGGACAGGGGTGACGGAGACCCAGTACTTC	CASRAGTGVTETQYF
.	.	TRBV7-2	TRBJ1-2	11	TGTGCCAGCAGCCTCCACTATGGCTACACCTTC	CASSLHYGYTF
few	.	TRBV7-9	TRBJ2-3	11	TGTGCCAGCAGCTTGAGGGGGGCGCAGTATTTT	CASSLRGAQYF
.	TRBD1	TRBV7-2	TRBJ1-1	15	TGTGCCAGCAGCTACAGGACAGGGCTGAACACTGAAGCTTTCTTT	CASSYRTGLNTEAFF
.	TRBD1	TRBV28	TRBJ2-5	13	TGTGCCAGCAGAGGGGACAGGGTAGAGACCCAGTACTTC	CASRGDRVETQYF
.	TRBD2	TRBV7-2	TRBJ2-4	17	TGTGCCAGCAGATCTAGCGGGGGGCGAGGAGCCAAAAACATTCAGTACTTC	CASRSSGGRGAKNIQYF
.	TRBD1	TRBV6-5	TRBJ1-5	15	TGTGCCAGCAGCCAGACAGGGGGCTTTGGTCAGCCCCAGCATTTT	CASSQTGGFGQPQHF
.	TRBD1	TRBV12-3/TRBV12-4	TRBJ2-1	14	TGTGCCAGCAGTTTTGGACAGGGGCACAATGAGCAGTTCTTC	CASSFGQGHNEQFF
.	.	TRBV2	TRBJ2-5	13	TGTGCCAGCAGCGTTGGGTATCGGGAGACCCAGTACTTC	CASSVGYRETQYF
.	.	TRBV5-6	TRBJ1-2	12	TGTGCCAGCAGCTATGAAGTGAACGCCGACACCTTC	CASSYEVNADTF
few	.	TRBV5-1	TRBJ1-1	18	TGCGCCAGCAGCTTGGTCCGTGGTAATTCCTCCATGAACACTGAAGCTTTCTTT	CASSLVRGNSSMNTEAFF
.	.	TRBV28	TRBJ2-6	15	TGTGCCAGCAGTCCCATAGGCTCTGGGGCCAACGTCCTGACTTTC	CASSPIGSGANVLTF
few	.	TRBV20-1	TRBJ2-5	12	TGCAGTGCTTCAGGGGACCAAGAGACCCAGTACTTC	CSASGDQETQYF
once	TRBD1	TRBV4-1	TRBJ2-5	13	TGCGCCAGCAGCCAAGGACAGGGACAGACCCAGTACTTC	CASSQGQGQTQYF
.	.	TRBV5-1	TRBJ2-1	16	TGCGCCAGCAGCTTTTACGGAAGGGGGGATTACAATGAGCAGTTCTTC	CASSFYGRGDYNEQFF
.	TRBD1	TRBV30	TRBJ2-7	14	TGTGCCTGGAGTGGACAGGGTTCCCTCTACGAGCAGTACTTC	CAWSGQGSLYEQYF
.	TRBD2	TRBV10-3	TRBJ2-7	15	TGTGCCATCAGTGAGTCGTGGCGGGGGTCCCTTGGGCAGTACTTC	CAISESWRGSLGQYF